This entry is about one T cell receptor (beta chain). What it binds is not known. V shed 6 bases, J shed 2 bases, and the junction held 7 bases outside the gene matches. The CDR3 has 15 amino acids. CDR1 and CDR2 from the germline V gene are SGDLS and YYNGEE. The record originates from a study of T-cell reconstitution after alpha-beta-depleted transplantation in children. Findings and limits, study-wide: Surviving recipient cells, namely T cells and thymic progenitors, were the source of high day-60 TCRbeta diversity in some patients. T-cell counts and diversity at one year following transplant were attributed mainly to newly produced T cells.

Unique molecular identifiers were incorporated into the prepared TCRbeta library. MiXCR was run by TCRdb on the PCR reads, yielding one entry per CDR3 protein. Of fewer than 550,000 distinct CDR3 sequences listed, roughly an eighth are singletons. This chain connects TRBV9 to TRBJ2-3; TRBD1 agrees at 9 bases. This TCR was recovered from a female patient aged 2-15 years who had a stem cell transplant for aplastic anemia, so the T cells may come from the graft donor. The material sequenced was PBMCs, mostly from graft donor cells, taken 180 days after TCRalphabeta/CD19-depleted stem cell transplant. The CDR3 spells CASTTGGKPTDTQYF. The CDR3 DNA reads TGTGCCAGCACCACAGGGGGCAAACCCACAGATACGCAGTATTTT.